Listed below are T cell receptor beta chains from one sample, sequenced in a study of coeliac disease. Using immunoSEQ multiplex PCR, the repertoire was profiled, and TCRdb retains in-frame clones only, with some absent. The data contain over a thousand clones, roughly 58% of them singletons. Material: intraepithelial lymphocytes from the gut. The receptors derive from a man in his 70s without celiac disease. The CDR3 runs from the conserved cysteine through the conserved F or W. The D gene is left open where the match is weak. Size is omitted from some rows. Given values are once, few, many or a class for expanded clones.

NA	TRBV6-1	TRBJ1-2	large	TGTGCCAGCAGTGAAACGATACCGGGACCGGGGGGTACTAACTATGGCTACACCTTC	CASSETIPGPGGTNYGYTF
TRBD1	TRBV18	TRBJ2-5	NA	TGTGCCAGCTCCAACGGGGACAGGGAGACCCAGTACTTC	CASSNGDRETQYF
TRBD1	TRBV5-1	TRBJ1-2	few	TGCGCCACCTCAACAGGGGGGAAGAACTATGGCTACACCTTC	CATSTGGKNYGYTF
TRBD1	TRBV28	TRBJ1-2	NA	TGTGCCAGCAGCCCCCGGACAGGGGCGCCCGGCTACACCTTC	CASSPRTGAPGYTF
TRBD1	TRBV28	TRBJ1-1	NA	TGTGCCAGCAGGGAAGGGACAGGGAGGGCTGAAGCTTTCTTT	CASREGTGRAEAFF
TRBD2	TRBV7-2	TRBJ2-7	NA	TGTGCCAGCAGCCCCGGGACTAGCTTTTCCGAGCAGTACTTC	CASSPGTSFSEQYF
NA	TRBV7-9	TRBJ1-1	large	TGTGCCAGCAGCTTTCGTGACACTGAAGCTTTCTTT	CASSFRDTEAFF
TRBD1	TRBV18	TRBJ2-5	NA	TGTGCCAGCTCCGACGGGGACAGGGAGACCCAGTACTTC	CASSDGDRETQYF
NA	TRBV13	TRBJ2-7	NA	TGTGCCAGCAGCAACAGGGAGATGAGCTCCTACGAGCAGTACTTC	CASSNREMSSYEQYF
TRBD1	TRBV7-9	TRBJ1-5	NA	TGTGCCAGCAGCTTAGGGCAGGGGGATCAGCCCCAGCATTTT	CASSLGQGDQPQHF
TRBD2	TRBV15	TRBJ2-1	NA	TGTGCCACCAGCAGGTCCTTTGGGGCTAGCGGGGGATCCTACAATGAGCAGTTCTTC	CATSRSFGASGGSYNEQFF
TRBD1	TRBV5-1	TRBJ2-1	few	TGCGCCAGCTTCCAGGGGGCGCCTTACAATGAGCAGTTCTTC	CASFQGAPYNEQFF
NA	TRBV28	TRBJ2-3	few	TGTGCCAGCAGTTTTGCAGGGCGATCAAGCACAGATACGCAGTATTTT	CASSFAGRSSTDTQYF
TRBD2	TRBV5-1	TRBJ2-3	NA	TGCGCCAGCAGCACAAGGACTAGCGGGCCCACATTCACAGATACGCAGTATTTT	CASSTRTSGPTFTDTQYF
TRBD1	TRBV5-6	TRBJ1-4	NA	TGTGCCAGCAGCGCTGCAGACAGGGGGAATGAAAAACTGTTTTTT	CASSAADRGNEKLFF